The 16 T cell receptor beta chains listed next were all sequenced from one sample in a study of blood T cells in healthy people across ages. Then a second PCR, running roughly 7 to 11 cycles, was carried out with a sample-barcoded 5' primer and a J-beta primer mix. TCRdb reanalysed the 5' RACE reads using MiXCR and keeps one entry per CDR3 protein. The top ten hold 15% to 20% of the sample, which has approximately 1,000,000 distinct CDR3 sequences, more than 35% seen once. Sequencing was performed on blood. These receptors all stem from a woman aged 55-69 years in good health.

This clonotype was recorded a few times. This rearrangement joins TRBV6-5 to TRBJ2-5, with 8 bases fitting TRBD1. The J call may be incorrect, as the DNA end agrees better with TRBJ2-7. The CDR3 runs to 17 residues. Looked up from germline, CDR1 is MNHEY and CDR2 is SVGAGI. Written as DNA, the CDR3 is TGTGCCAGCAGTTACTGGGGACAGGCCGGCCTACCTTACGAGCAGTACTTC. This translates into CASSYWGQAGLPYEQYF.

In this sample, this clonotype turned up once. The chain joins TRBV11-2 to TRBJ2-7, with TRBD1 matching 11 bases. V shed 0 bases and J 5 bases; nucleotides not matched to a gene: 6. The germline CDR1 and CDR2 sequences are SGHAT and FQNNGV. The CDR3 has 16 residues. CDR3 loop: CASSLEGGTGGHEQYF. For the CDR3, the DNA is TGTGCCAGCAGCTTAGAAGGGGGGACAGGGGGACACGAGCAGTACTTC.

The V gene is TRBV19, the J gene TRBJ1-1, with 12 bases fitting TRBD1. V lost 8 bases and J lost 4; bases outside the gene matches: 8. The CDR3 contains 15 residues. Germline CDR1 reads LNHDA; CDR2 reads SQIVND (reference sequence). CDR3 sequence reads: CASDGGTGGRTEAFF. In DNA form, the CDR3 reads TGTGCCAGTGACGGGGGGACAGGGGGCCGCACTGAAGCTTTCTTT.

The chain is built from TRBV20-1 and TRBJ1-4; no definite D call. Looked up from germline, CDR1 is DFQATT and CDR2 is SNEGSKA (reference sequence). The CDR3 loop spans 14 amino acids. V gave up 2 bases and J gave up 11 bases, with 18 bases separating them. The CDR3 bases are TGCAGTGCTAGAAACAGAGGATCGCCCGGGAAACTGTTTTTT. Protein sequence: CSARNRGSPGKLFF.

The chain couples TRBV20-1 to TRBJ2-7; possible D gene TRBD2, 5 bases. V was clipped by 4 bases and J by 0 bases, with 13 bases between them. This CDR3 has 14 amino acids. Germline CDR1 and CDR2: DFQATT and SNEGSKA (reference sequence). CDR3 sequence: CSATFQRISYEQYF. The CDR3 nucleotides are TGCAGTGCTACGTTCCAGCGGATCTCCTACGAGCAGTACTTC.

This chain uses TRBV7-8 with TRBJ2-3; 8 nucleotides match TRBD1. This CDR3 is built from 17 residues. V lost 0 bases to trimming and J lost 5 bases; unmatched junction nucleotides: 10. CDR1 is SGHVS and CDR2 is FQNEAQ in the germline V gene. CDR3 DNA sequence: TGTGCCAGCAGCTTAGCCCTCGTCAGGACAGGGATAGATACGCAGTATTTT. Its translation is CASSLALVRTGIDTQYF.

This clonotype turned up a few times. The chain is built from TRBV6-5 and TRBJ2-3, with D hard to call. Germline V gene sequence: CDR1 MNHEY, CDR2 SVGAGI. Trimming took off 7 bases at V and 0 bases at J, with 14 bases between the two ends. CDR3 length: 15 residues. In DNA form, the CDR3 reads TGTGCCAGCACCTCCAGGTTACCTAGCACAGATACGCAGTATTTT. Translated, it gives CASTSRLPSTDTQYF.

V gene TRBV5-8 combines with J gene TRBJ1-5; D remains ambiguous. The germline CDR1 and CDR2 sequences are SGHTS and YDEGEE. The CDR3 covers 14 residues. Trimming removed 4 bases at V and 7 bases at J, with 15 bases between. The CDR3 DNA reads as TGTGCCAGCAGCCCGTCCGTGGGCTGGCAGCCCCAGCATTTT. It encodes CASSPSVGWQPQHF. Full variable domain (remainder filled in from reference TRBV5-8 and TRBJ1-5): EAGVTQSPTHLIKTRGQQATLRCSPISGHTSVYWYQQALGLGLQFLLWYDEGEERNRGNFPPRFSGRQFPNYSSELNVNALELEDSALYLCASSPSVGWQPQHFGDGTRLSIL.

In its sample, this clonotype was seen a few times. The CDR3, as DNA: TGTGCCAGCAGTTGGCAGGTAGAACAGCCCCAGCATTTT. The encoded protein is CASSWQVEQPQHF. The V call is TRBV12-3 or TRBV12-4, the J call TRBJ1-5; D uncertain. The CDR3 covers 13 residues. V lost 4 bases, J lost 7 bases, and 11 bases lay in between.

This sequence joins TRBV7-8 and TRBJ2-7; D unclear. V was pared by 0 bases and J by 3 bases, with 12 bases between. The CDR3 consists of 15 residues. Germline V gene sequence: CDR1 SGHVS, CDR2 FQNEAQ. CDR3 loop: CASSLAPALDYEQYF. CDR3 sequence (DNA): TGTGCCAGCAGCTTAGCCCCAGCCTTGGACTACGAGCAGTACTTC.

This clonotype was picked up a small number of times. The rearrangement links TRBV11-2 to TRBJ2-7, with D hard to call. This CDR3 is 15 amino acids long. The germline CDR1 and CDR2 sequences are SGHAT and FQNNGV. Deletions cut 0 bases from V and 0 bases from J, with 9 bases between. In DNA, the CDR3 is TGTGCCAGCAGCTTAGATCGGAAGAGCTCCTACGAGCAGTACTTC. Protein sequence: CASSLDRKSSYEQYF.

This rearrangement joins TRBV6-2 or TRBV6-3 to TRBJ2-3; 9 bases fit TRBD2. With V trimmed by 4 bases and J by 4 bases, 6 bases remained unmatched. The CDR3 totals 15 residues. Germline CDR1 and CDR2: MNHEY and SVGEGT. CDR3 nucleotides: TGTGCCAGCAGTTCGACTAGCGGCCATGCAGATACGCAGTATTTT. It translates to CASSSTSGHADTQYF.

The gene calls are TRBV5-1 and TRBJ2-5; 7 positions match TRBD1. V dropped 3 bases and J dropped 5; count of bases not matched to a gene: 7. Germline lookup yields CDR1 SGHRS and CDR2 YFSETQ. CDR3 size: 14 residues. The CDR3 coding sequence is TGCGCCAGCAGCTCGACAGGGCCGAGGGAGACCCAGTACTTC. It yields the protein CASSSTGPRETQYF.

The gene calls are TRBV12-5 and TRBJ2-7, with a possible D match to TRBD2 (6 bases). The CDR3 length is 14 residues. The ends were cut back, 3 bases at V and 5 bases at J, with 14 bases in the middle. Germline-derived CDR1 and CDR2 are LGHNT and FRNRAP. Here the CDR3 reads CASGFQIGTDEQYF. CDR3 DNA sequence: TGTGCTAGTGGTTTTCAGATTGGGACTGACGAGCAGTACTTC.

The CDR3 loop reads CASSRLDRALSGANVLTF. CDR3 DNA sequence: TGTGCCAGCAGCCGTTTAGACAGGGCCCTCTCTGGGGCCAACGTCCTGACTTTC. V and J are TRBV3-1 and TRBJ2-6; 7 bases agree with TRBD1. V trimming: 4 bases; J trimming: 0 bases; junction bases outside the gene matches: 9. This CDR3 comprises 18 residues. The germline CDR1 and CDR2 sequences are LGHDT and YNNKEL (reference sequence).

This clonotype showed up just a few times. The J gene is TRBJ2-1, the V gene TRBV27; D not resolved. The CDR3 is made up of 17 amino acids. V lost 1 base and J lost 1, with 14 bases in between. CDR1 and CDR2 from the germline V gene are MNHEY and SMNVEV (reference sequence). CDR3 residues: CASSLLGIRESYNEQFF. The CDR3 nucleotides are TGTGCCAGCAGTTTATTGGGAATTCGTGAATCCTACAATGAGCAGTTCTTC.